This TCR beta chain was retrieved from a study of blood T cell repertoires in COVID-19. Study in general: The study drew acute and convalescent COVID-19 samples from the United States, Italy and Spain. The cDNA or gDNA used as material had been derived from T cells, B-cell-depleted T cells, or PBMCs.

The CDR3 totals 14 residues. V lost 4 bases to trimming and J lost 4 bases, with 12 bases between them. Per germline, CDR1 SGHDN and CDR2 FVKESK. Some clones are missing from TCRdb's copy, which holds only in-frame ones; the method was immunoSEQ multiplex PCR. The sample consists of approximately 390,000 clones, about 87% of them appearing once. Cohorts were assigned according to the clinical history that participants reported. Sequenced sample: PBMCs or T cells enriched from blood (not recorded which). This clonotype originated in a woman in her forties or fifties who had recovered from COVID-19. The rearrangement uses TRBV14 and TRBJ2-3; possibly TRBD2 for D (5 bases). The CDR3 sequence is CASSRTLAPDTQYF. CDR3 sequence (DNA): TGTGCCAGCAGCCGGACCCTAGCTCCAGATACGCAGTATTTT. The variable domain in full, with the rest retrieved from reference TRBV14 and TRBJ2-3, is EAGVTQFPSHSVIEKGQTVTLRCDPISGHDNLYWYRRVMGKEIKFLLHFVKESKQDESGMPNNRFLAERTGGTYSTLKVQPAELEDSGVYFCASSRTLAPDTQYFGPGTRLTVL.